This T cell receptor (beta chain) was recovered during a study of blood T cell repertoires in COVID-19. V lost 5 bases and J lost 3, with 18 bases in between. Per germline, CDR1 SGHAT and CDR2 FQNNGV. CDR3 length equals 16 residues. Using immunoSEQ multiplex PCR, the repertoire was profiled, and TCRdb retains in-frame clones only, with some absent. The sample lists over 250,000 clones, approximately 90% occurring once. Everyone who took part was 18 to 89 years old, and they came from about 25 US areas. Clinical history reported by participants formed the basis on which cohorts were assigned. Recovered participants had two consecutive negative NP/OP PCR tests, healthcare professional clearance, or symptom resolution.

The chain couples TRBV11-2 to TRBJ2-3; D is perhaps TRBD1 (6 bases). The TCR originated in a young woman who had recovered from COVID-19. Sequenced input: PBMCs or T cells enriched from blood (not recorded which). This CDR3 is CASSHPTGLRTDTQYF. As DNA, the CDR3 is TGTGCCAGCAGCCATCCTACAGGGTTACGGACAGATACGCAGTATTTT.